These 12 T cell receptor beta chains were all obtained from the same sample, sequenced in a study of graft-versus-host responses after intestinal transplantation. The protocol was immunoSEQ multiplex PCR, while the TCRdb copy is restricted to in-frame clones and leaves out a portion. This table has fewer than 55,000 clones, approximately 95% appearing once. No cognate antigen is known for these TCRs. This specimen consisted of unstimulated CD8+ T cells sorted from spleen or lymph node cells, obtained before transplant. These receptors were collected from a human donor who was the organ donor for an intestinal transplant.

J is TRBJ1-1 and V is TRBV11-3; the D gene is possibly TRBD1 (6 bases). Germline V gene data show CDR1 as SGHNT and CDR2 as YENEEA. Trimming pared 1 base from V and 3 bases from J, leaving 18 bases between. The CDR3 has 17 amino acids. The CDR3 DNA reads as TGTGCCAGCAGCTTAGGAGGTGGGGGGGCCTCAGACACTGAAGCTTTCTTT. Residues: CASSLGGGGASDTEAFF. Drawing the rest from reference TRBV11-3 and TRBJ1-1, the complete variable domain is EAGVVQSPRYKIIEKKQPVAFWCNPISGHNTLYWYLQNLGQGPELLIRYENEEAVDDSQLPKDRFSAERLKGVDSTLKIQPAELGDSAVYLCASSLGGGGASDTEAFFGQGTRLTVV.

This sequence joins TRBV28 and TRBJ2-5; 7 positions agree with TRBD2. Germline lookup yields CDR1 MDHEN and CDR2 SYDVKM. Losses at the gene ends were 3 bases for V and 5 bases for J; bases not matched to a gene: 3. This CDR3 is built from 13 residues. The CDR3 nucleotides are TGTGCCAGCAGTTTGGGGGAGGGGGAGACCCAGTACTTC. Translation: CASSLGEGETQYF.

The chain links TRBV28 to TRBJ1-1; possibly TRBD1 for D (6 bases). The germline V gene has CDR1 MDHEN and CDR2 SYDVKM. The CDR3 spans 13 residues. V lost 4 bases to trimming and J lost 2 bases, with 8 bases between them. The CDR3 DNA reads TGTGCCAGCAGTTCGGACAGAAACACTGAAGCTTTCTTT. Its translation is CASSSDRNTEAFF.

This clone has only one observation. For the CDR3, the DNA is TGTGCCAGCAGCTCCAACGCCAACGGGGGATACAATGAGCAGTTCTTC. Its translation: CASSSNANGGYNEQFF. This sequence joins TRBV13 and TRBJ2-1; tentative D call: TRBD2 (6 bases). The CDR3 consists of 16 residues. The V gene lost 4 bases and the J gene lost 4 bases, with 17 bases spanning the gap. CDR1 and CDR2 from the germline V gene are PRHDT and FYEKMQ (reference sequence).

The chain combines TRBV27 with TRBJ1-5; D remains unclear. The germline gives CDR1 MNHEY, CDR2 SMNVEV (reference sequence). Trimming removed 0 bases from V and 7 bases from J, with 10 bases in between. This CDR3 is built from 14 residues. The CDR3 sequence is CASSLSAYGQPQHF. CDR3 sequence (DNA): TGTGCCAGCAGTTTATCCGCTTATGGACAGCCCCAGCATTTT.

This sequence joins TRBV30 and TRBJ2-2; a possible D gene is TRBD2 (5 bases). The CDR3 extends over 13 amino acids. Trimming removed 0 bases at V and 6 bases at J, with 8 bases between. Germline values: CDR1 GTSNPN, CDR2 SVGIG (reference sequence). The chain's CDR3 is CAWSVLGAGELFF. The CDR3 DNA follows: TGTGCCTGGAGTGTCCTCGGGGCCGGGGAGCTGTTTTTT.

The chain has TRBV7-5 and TRBJ2-3; TRBD2, as called in the table, went unchecked against the DNA. TRBV7-5 is a recognized pseudogene. This CDR3 comprises 18 residues. CDR3 DNA sequence: TGTGCCAGAAGCGAACCTAGCGGGGATCCTCAATGCACAGATACGCAGTATTTT. Its protein product is CARSEPSGDPQCTDTQYF.

This rearrangement joins TRBV5-1 to TRBJ2-5; D not certain. The DNA end favors TRBJ2-7, so the J call may be wrong. This CDR3 has 12 amino acids. Germline V gene data show CDR1 as SGHRS and CDR2 as YFSETQ. The CDR3 nucleotides read TGCGCCAGCAGTCAAGACCCCTACGAGCAGTACTTC. Amino acid sequence: CASSQDPYEQYF.

J is TRBJ1-5 and V is TRBV7-9, with D unclear. Germline V gives CDR1 SEHNR, CDR2 FQNEAQ (reference sequence). Trimming removed 6 bases from V and 3 bases from J, with 6 bases in between. CDR3 size: 12 residues. In DNA form, the CDR3 reads TGTGCCAGCAGTACGGACAATCAGCCCCAGCATTTT. This gives the protein CASSTDNQPQHF.

This rearrangement joins TRBV25-1 to TRBJ1-4, with a tentative D call TRBD1 (5 bases). The V gene lost 3 bases and the J gene lost 5 bases, with 7 bases spanning the gap. The CDR3 length is 13 residues. Germline assignment: CDR1 MGHDK and CDR2 SYGVNS. Here the CDR3 reads CASSEAGNEKLFF. The CDR3 DNA is TGTGCCAGCAGTGAGGCAGGGAATGAAAAACTGTTTTTT.

CDR3 coding DNA: TGTGCCAGCACCCATACGGGGGGGGAAAAGCGGAAGGACTATGGCTACACCTTC. Amino acid sequence: CASTHTGGEKRKDYGYTF. This rearrangement joins TRBV7-9 to TRBJ1-2, with D possibly matching TRBD1 (5 bases). The V gene's germline CDR1 is SEHNR and CDR2 FQNEAQ (reference sequence). The CDR3 has 18 amino acids. V lost 7 bases to trimming and J lost 3 bases, with 27 bases between them.

The V call is TRBV27, the J call TRBJ2-2; 12 bases align to TRBD2. J gave up 4 bases and V 6 bases, and 6 bases lay outside the gene matches. Germline V gives CDR1 MNHEY, CDR2 SMNVEV (reference sequence). The CDR3 sequence is 16 residues long. The CDR3 DNA reads TGTGCCAGCAGGCTAGCGGGGGGGCTGGGCACCGGGGAGCTGTTTTTT. It translates to CASRLAGGLGTGELFF.